This TCR beta chain came from a study of T-cell reconstitution after alpha-beta-depleted transplantation in children. The study's findings and limits: Newly produced T cells mostly provided counts and TCRbeta diversity after one year, as hyperexpanded clones declined.

This clonotype occurred a few times. Its antigen is unidentified. The CDR3 has 15 residues. Trimming cost V 6 bases and J 5 bases; bases outside gene matches: 11. Germline V gene lookup returns CDR1 MDHEN and CDR2 SYDVKM. Library preparation (for TCRbeta) was performed with unique molecular identifiers. One entry per CDR3 protein results from TCRdb running MiXCR on the PCR reads. The data show about 600,000 distinct CDR3 sequences, around 13% seen once. This chain joins TRBV28 and TRBJ2-3, with 7 bases lining up with TRBD2. This clonotype was sampled from a male patient younger than 18 who had a stem cell transplant for acute myeloid leukemia, so the T cells may come from the graft donor. Sequenced material: PBMCs, mostly from graft donor cells, taken 360 days after TCRalphabeta/CD19-depleted stem cell transplant. CDR3 in amino acids: CASRVWAGEGDTQYF. The CDR3 coding sequence is TGTGCCAGCAGGGTCTGGGCGGGAGAGGGAGATACGCAGTATTTT.